This entry is about one T cell receptor beta chain. Its antigen is not identified. An equimolar mix of two oligonucleotides served as the beta constant-region primer for TRBC1 and TRBC2. Nested alpha and beta constant-region primers with the SP2 primer drove four PCR rounds on ligated cDNA. Via MiXCR, TCRdb re-called the UMI-ligation and nested PCR reads, giving one row per CDR3 protein. Among 95,000 to 150,000 distinct CDR3 sequences listed, just over 35% were seen once. This record comes from a study of naive and memory T cell subsets. The study's findings and limits: Naive and memory subsets had different power law exponents for TCR abundance.

Trimming took 5 bases from V and 0 from J, leaving 14 bases between them. The CDR3 length is 16 residues. Four subsets defined by CD45RA and CD27 were sorted after CD3, CD4, CD8 and live/dead staining. Material for sequencing was central memory CD4+ T cells from blood. The gene calls are TRBV12-3 or TRBV12-4 and TRBJ2-1; TRBD1 or TRBD2 may be the D gene (5 bases each). The source is a human donor in good health. The CDR3 DNA follows: TGTGCCAGCAGTAATCTGGGACCCAGCTCCTACAATGAGCAGTTCTTC. Its translation: CASSNLGPSSYNEQFF.